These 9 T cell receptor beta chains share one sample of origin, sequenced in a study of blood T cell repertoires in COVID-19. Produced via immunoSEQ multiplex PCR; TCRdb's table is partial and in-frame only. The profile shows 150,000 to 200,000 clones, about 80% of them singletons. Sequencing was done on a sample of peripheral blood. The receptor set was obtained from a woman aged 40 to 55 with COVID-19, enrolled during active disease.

CDR3 residues: CASSFEDSNEKLFF. CDR3 in DNA: TGTGCCAGCAGCTTTGAGGACAGTAATGAAAAACTGTTTTTT. The rearrangement joins TRBV5-6 to TRBJ1-4; D is perhaps TRBD1 (6 bases). Germline CDR1 reads SGHDT; CDR2 reads YYEEEE. Deletions cut 2 bases from V and 4 bases from J, with 9 bases between. The CDR3 covers 14 residues.

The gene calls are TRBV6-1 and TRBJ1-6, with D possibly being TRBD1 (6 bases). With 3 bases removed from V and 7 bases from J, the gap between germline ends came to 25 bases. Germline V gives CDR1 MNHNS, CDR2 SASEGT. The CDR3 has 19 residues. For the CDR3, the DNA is TGTGCCAGCAGTGAGCGCGATCTGGGATCCCCTGGGGGCAATTCACCCCTCCACTTT. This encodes CASSERDLGSPGGNSPLHF.

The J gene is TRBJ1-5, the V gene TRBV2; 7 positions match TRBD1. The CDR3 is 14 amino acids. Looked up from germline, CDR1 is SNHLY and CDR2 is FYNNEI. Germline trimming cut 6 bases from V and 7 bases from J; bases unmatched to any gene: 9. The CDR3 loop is CASRGTGAGQPQHF. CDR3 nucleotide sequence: TGTGCCAGCAGAGGAACAGGGGCGGGGCAGCCCCAGCATTTT.

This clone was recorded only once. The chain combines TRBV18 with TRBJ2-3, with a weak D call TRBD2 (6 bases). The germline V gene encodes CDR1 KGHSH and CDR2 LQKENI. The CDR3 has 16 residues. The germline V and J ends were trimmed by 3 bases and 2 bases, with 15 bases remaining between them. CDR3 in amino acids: CASSPSLAATTDTQYF. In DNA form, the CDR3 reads TGTGCCAGCTCACCTAGCTTAGCGGCCACCACAGATACGCAGTATTTT.

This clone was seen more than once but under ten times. CDR3 nucleotides: TGCAGCGTTGATGGTTTAGGGATAGCGAGCGCAGATACGCAGTATTTT. Protein sequence: CSVDGLGIASADTQYF. V and J are TRBV29-1 and TRBJ2-3; maybe TRBD2 (5 bases). Germline CDR1 SQVTM, CDR2 ANQGSEA. CDR3 size: 16 residues. Trimming pared 3 bases from V and 4 bases from J, leaving 20 bases between.

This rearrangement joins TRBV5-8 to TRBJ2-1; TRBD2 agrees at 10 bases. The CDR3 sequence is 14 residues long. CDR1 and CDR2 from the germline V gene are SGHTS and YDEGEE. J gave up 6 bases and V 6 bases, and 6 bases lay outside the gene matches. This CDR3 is CASKSSGSLNEQFF. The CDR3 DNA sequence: TGTGCCAGCAAATCTAGCGGGAGTCTCAATGAGCAGTTCTTC. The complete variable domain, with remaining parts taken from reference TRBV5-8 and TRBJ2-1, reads EAGVTQSPTHLIKTRGQQATLRCSPISGHTSVYWYQQALGLGLQFLLWYDEGEERNRGNFPPRFSGRQFPNYSSELNVNALELEDSALYLCASKSSGSLNEQFFGPGTRLTVL.

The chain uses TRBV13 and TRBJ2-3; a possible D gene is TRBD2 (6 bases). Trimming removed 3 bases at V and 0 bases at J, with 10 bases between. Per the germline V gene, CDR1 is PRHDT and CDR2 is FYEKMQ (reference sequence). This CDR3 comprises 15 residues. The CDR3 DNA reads TGTGCCAGCAGCTTCGGGGGTATCAGCACAGATACGCAGTATTTT. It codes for CASSFGGISTDTQYF.

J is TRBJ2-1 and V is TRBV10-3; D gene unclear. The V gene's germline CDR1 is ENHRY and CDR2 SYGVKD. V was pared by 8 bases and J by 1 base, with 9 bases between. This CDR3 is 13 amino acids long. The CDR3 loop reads CAISNPSYNEQFF. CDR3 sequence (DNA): TGTGCCATCTCCAATCCATCCTACAATGAGCAGTTCTTC.

The CDR3 loop reads CATSGLTGSAGNTIYF. The CDR3 DNA is TGTGCCACCAGCGGATTGACAGGGTCGGCTGGAAACACCATATATTTT. V gene TRBV15 combines with J gene TRBJ1-3, with 7 nucleotides matching TRBD1. Germline V lookup: CDR1 LNHNV, CDR2 YYDKDF (reference sequence). V gave up 5 bases and J gave up 2 bases; unmatched junction bases: 9. The CDR3 contains 16 residues.